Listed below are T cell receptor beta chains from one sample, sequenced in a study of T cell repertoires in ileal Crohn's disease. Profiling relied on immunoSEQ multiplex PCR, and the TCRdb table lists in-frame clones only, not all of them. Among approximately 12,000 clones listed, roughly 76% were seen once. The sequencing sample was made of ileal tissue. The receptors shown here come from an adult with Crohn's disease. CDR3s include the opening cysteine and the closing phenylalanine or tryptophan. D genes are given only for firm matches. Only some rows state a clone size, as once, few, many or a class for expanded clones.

CASRGRGNTYEQYF,TGCGCCAGCAGAGGAAGGGGGAACACCTACGAGCAGTACTTC,.,TRBV5-1,.,TRBJ2-7
CASSLREGETQYF,TGTGCCAGCAGCTTAAGGGAGGGAGAGACCCAGTACTTC,.,TRBV7-3,TRBD2,TRBJ2-5
CASSWNYPPGTGELFF,TGTGCCAGCAGCTGGAACTACCCGCCAGGGACCGGGGAGCTGTTTTTT,.,TRBV7-9,.,TRBJ2-2
CASSGSGGVGYGYTF,TGTGCCAGCAGCGGAAGCGGGGGTGTAGGTTATGGCTACACCTTC,.,TRBV5-6,.,TRBJ1-2
CASSFPFDRQLLYEQYF,TGTGCCAGCAGTTTCCCCTTCGATCGACAGCTCCTCTACGAGCAGTACTTC,.,TRBV28,.,TRBJ2-7
CASGGRDSSYGYTF,TGTGCCTCCGGGGGGAGGGATTCCAGCTATGGCTACACCTTC,.,TRBV10-3,.,TRBJ1-2
CASSDFGEMETQYF,TGTGCCAGCAGTGATTTCGGGGAGATGGAGACCCAGTACTTC,.,TRBV25-1,.,TRBJ2-5
CAQRGGPANTGELFF,TGTGCCCAGAGGGGGGGCCCAGCGAACACCGGGGAGCTGTTTTTT,.,TRBV5-8,.,TRBJ2-2
CASSDSRRAFF,TGTGCCAGCAGTGACTCCAGAAGAGCTTTCTTT,.,TRBV6-4,.,TRBJ1-1
CASSPAPGHTDTQYF,TGTGCCAGCAGTCCAGCCCCAGGCCACACAGATACGCAGTATTTT,.,TRBV6-5,.,TRBJ2-3
CASSEFGDLNTEAFF,TGTGCCAGCAGTGAATTTGGAGACTTGAACACTGAAGCTTTCTTT,.,TRBV25-1,.,TRBJ1-1
CASIQAYEQYF,TGTGCCAGCATTCAGGCCTACGAGCAGTACTTC,.,TRBV2,.,TRBJ2-7
CAIRIQGYDGYTF,TGTGCCATCAGGATTCAGGGGTATGATGGCTACACCTTC,.,TRBV10-3,.,TRBJ1-2
CASSQDRDFSPLHF,TGTGCCAGCAGCCAAGACCGGGATTTCTCACCCCTCCACTTT,once,TRBV4-2,.,TRBJ1-6
CASSLSPSGTSTDTQYF,TGCGCCAGCAGCTTGTCGCCTAGCGGTACTAGCACAGATACGCAGTATTTT,.,TRBV5-1,TRBD2,TRBJ2-3
CASSPFEGGLYEQYF,TGCGCCAGCAGCCCTTTCGAAGGGGGCCTCTACGAGCAGTACTTC,.,TRBV4-1,TRBD1,TRBJ2-7
CASSAGNSVYTEAFF,TGTGCCAGCAGTGCGGGAAACAGTGTCTACACTGAAGCTTTCTTT,few,TRBV6-6,.,TRBJ1-1
CASGRAEANSPLHF,TGTGCCAGCGGGAGGGCAGAGGCGAATTCACCCCTCCACTTT,.,TRBV6-6,.,TRBJ1-6
CASSSAGGRPFF,TGTGCCAGCAGTTCGGCGGGAGGCCGTCCGTTCTTC,few,TRBV6-6,TRBD2,TRBJ2-1
CASSRTGTQSYEQYF,TGTGCCAGCAGCAGAACCGGGACACAATCCTACGAGCAGTACTTC,.,TRBV11-2,.,TRBJ2-7
CASSKDRGYQPQHF,TGTGCCAGCAGTAAAGACAGGGGTTATCAGCCCCAGCATTTT,.,TRBV2,TRBD1,TRBJ1-5
CASNRGGETQYF,TGTGCCAGCAATCGCGGGGGTGAGACCCAGTACTTC,few,TRBV14,TRBD2,TRBJ2-5
CASSEGSGGASLFF,TGTGCCAGCAGTGAAGGCAGCGGGGGGGCCTCCTTGTTCTTC,.,TRBV6-1,TRBD2,TRBJ2-1
CASSQDLTGSSYEQYF,TGCGCCAGCAGCCAAGATTTGACAGGGAGCTCCTACGAGCAGTACTTC,.,TRBV4-3,TRBD1,TRBJ2-7
CASSLRGLANEQYF,TGCGCCAGCAGCTTAAGGGGTCTTGCGAACGAGCAGTACTTC,.,TRBV5-1,.,TRBJ2-7
CASSSGWGPTSGNTIYF,TGTGCCAGCAGCTCCGGCTGGGGCCCTACCTCTGGAAACACCATATATTTT,once,TRBV5-4,.,TRBJ1-3
CASSYNRGTGNEQYF,TGTGCCAGCAGCTATAACCGGGGGACAGGGAATGAGCAGTACTTC,.,TRBV7-2,TRBD1,TRBJ2-7
CASSITGDNQPQHF,TGTGCCAGTAGTATAACCGGGGACAATCAGCCCCAGCATTTT,once,TRBV19,.,TRBJ1-5
CASEVDSNNQPQHF,TGTGCCAGTGAGGTCGACAGCAACAATCAGCCCCAGCATTTT,.,TRBV19,.,TRBJ1-5
CASRTSGGANEQFF,TGTGCCAGCAGGACTAGCGGGGGGGCCAATGAGCAGTTCTTC,.,TRBV6-5,TRBD2,TRBJ2-1
CASSHGRTLNTEAFF,TGTGCCAGCAGCCACGGACGGACACTGAACACTGAAGCTTTCTTT,.,TRBV5-8,.,TRBJ1-1
CASSQATGGLYEQYF,TGTGCCAGCAGCCAAGCGACAGGGGGCCTATACGAGCAGTACTTC,.,TRBV4-2,TRBD1,TRBJ2-7
CASSLTGVNEQYF,TGTGCCAGCAGTCTAACGGGGGTTAACGAGCAGTACTTC,.,TRBV2,.,TRBJ2-7
CASSPQYEQYF,TGTGCCAGCTCACCCCAGTACGAGCAGTACTTC,.,TRBV18,.,TRBJ2-7
CASSLFQGTGDEKLFF,TGTGCCAGCAGTTTATTTCAGGGAACAGGGGACGAAAAACTGTTTTTT,.,TRBV25-1,TRBD1,TRBJ1-4
CAWSCCGTAFSVGYTF,TGTGCCTGGAGTTGCTGCGGGACAGCCTTTTCGGTAGGCTACACCTTC,once,TRBV30,TRBD1,TRBJ1-2
CAWQGQSGNTIYF,TGTGCCTGGCAGGGACAGTCCGGAAACACCATATATTTT,.,TRBV30,TRBD1,TRBJ1-3
CASKRPGGRHQPQHF,TGTGCCAGCAAAAGGCCGGGCGGGAGGCATCAGCCCCAGCATTTT,.,TRBV21-1,.,TRBJ1-5
CALMTDRGDSPLHF,TGTGCCTTAATGACGGACAGGGGGGATTCACCCCTCCACTTT,.,TRBV6-1,TRBD1,TRBJ1-6
CASSDLSGATDTQYF,TGTGCCAGCAGTGATCTTAGCGGGGCGACAGATACGCAGTATTTT,.,TRBV6-1,TRBD2,TRBJ2-3
CASSSGITYNYGYTF,TGTGCCAGCAGCTCAGGGATCACCTATAACTATGGCTACACCTTC,.,TRBV7-9,.,TRBJ1-2
CASSTAGSDTEAFF,TGTGCCAGTTCCACGGCAGGATCGGACACTGAAGCTTTCTTT,.,TRBV19,.,TRBJ1-1
CASGLISTEAFF,TGTGCTAGTGGTTTGATCTCCACTGAAGCTTTCTTT,medium-sized,TRBV12-5,.,TRBJ1-1
CSVLLGLAGGETQYF,TGCAGCGTTCTTCTAGGACTAGCGGGTGGAGAGACCCAGTACTTC,.,TRBV29-1,TRBD2,TRBJ2-5
CASSLGPPNTEAFF,TGTGCCAGCAGCTTAGGGCCCCCGAACACTGAAGCTTTCTTT,.,TRBV7-9,.,TRBJ1-1
CASSQFSGQDFYGYTF,TGCGCCAGCAGCCAATTCTCGGGACAGGATTTCTATGGCTACACCTTC,.,TRBV4-1,TRBD1,TRBJ1-2
CASSLGSSYNEQFF,TGTGCCAGCAGCTTAGGGAGCTCCTACAATGAGCAGTTCTTC,.,TRBV7-2,.,TRBJ2-1
CASSLGGRDEQYF,TGTGCCAGCAGCTTGGGGGGCCGCGACGAGCAGTACTTC,.,TRBV5-4,.,TRBJ2-7
CSVDGSSAQETQYF,TGCAGCGTTGATGGGTCTAGCGCCCAAGAGACCCAGTACTTC,.,TRBV29-1,.,TRBJ2-5
CTSSPLRQGGFFENQPQHF,TGCACCAGCAGCCCGTTGCGGCAGGGGGGATTTTTTGAGAATCAGCCCCAGCATTTT,once,TRBV1,.,TRBJ1-5